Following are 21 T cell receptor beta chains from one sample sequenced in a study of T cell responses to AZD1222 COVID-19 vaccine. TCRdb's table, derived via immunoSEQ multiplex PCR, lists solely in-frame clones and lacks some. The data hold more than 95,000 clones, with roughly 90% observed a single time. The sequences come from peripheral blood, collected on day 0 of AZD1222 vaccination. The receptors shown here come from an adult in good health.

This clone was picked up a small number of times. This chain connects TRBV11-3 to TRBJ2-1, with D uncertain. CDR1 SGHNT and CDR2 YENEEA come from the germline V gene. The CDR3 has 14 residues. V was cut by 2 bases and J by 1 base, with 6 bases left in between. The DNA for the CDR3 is TGTGCCAGCAGCTTATCCGTTTCCTACAATGAGCAGTTCTTC. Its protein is CASSLSVSYNEQFF.

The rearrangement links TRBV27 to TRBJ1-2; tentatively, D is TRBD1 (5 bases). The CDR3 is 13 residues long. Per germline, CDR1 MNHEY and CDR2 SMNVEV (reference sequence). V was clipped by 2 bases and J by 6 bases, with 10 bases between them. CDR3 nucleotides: TGTGCCAGCAGTTTAATGGGGGGGGATGGCTACACCTTC. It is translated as CASSLMGGDGYTF.

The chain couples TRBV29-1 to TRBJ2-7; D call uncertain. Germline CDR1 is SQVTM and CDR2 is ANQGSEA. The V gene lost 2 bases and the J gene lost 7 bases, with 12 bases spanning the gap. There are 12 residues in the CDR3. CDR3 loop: CSVERAPREQYF. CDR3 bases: TGCAGCGTTGAAAGGGCGCCGAGGGAGCAGTACTTC.

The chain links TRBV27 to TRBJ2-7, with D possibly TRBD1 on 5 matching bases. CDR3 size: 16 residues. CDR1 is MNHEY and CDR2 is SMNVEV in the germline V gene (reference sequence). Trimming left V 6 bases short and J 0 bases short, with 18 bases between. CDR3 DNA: TGTGCCAGCAGCCAAGACAGTTCTTTTAGCTCCTACGAGCAGTACTTC. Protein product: CASSQDSSFSSYEQYF.

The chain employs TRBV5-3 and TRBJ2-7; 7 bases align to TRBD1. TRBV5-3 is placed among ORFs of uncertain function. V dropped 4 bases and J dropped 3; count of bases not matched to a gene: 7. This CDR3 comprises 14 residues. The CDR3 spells CARSADRWGYEQYF. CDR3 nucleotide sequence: TGTGCCAGAAGCGCGGACAGGTGGGGCTACGAGCAGTACTTC.

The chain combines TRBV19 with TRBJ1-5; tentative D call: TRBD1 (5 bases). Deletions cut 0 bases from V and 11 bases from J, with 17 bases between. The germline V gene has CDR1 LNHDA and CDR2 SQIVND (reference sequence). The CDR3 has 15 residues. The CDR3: CASSIDGRATWAQHF. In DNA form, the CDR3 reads TGTGCCAGTAGTATAGATGGCAGGGCGACCTGGGCCCAGCATTTT.

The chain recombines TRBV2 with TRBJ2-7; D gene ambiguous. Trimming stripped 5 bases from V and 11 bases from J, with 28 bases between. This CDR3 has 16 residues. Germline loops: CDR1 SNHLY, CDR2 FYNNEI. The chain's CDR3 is CASSRPLHTPGHREYF. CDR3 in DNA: TGTGCCAGCAGTCGGCCTCTCCACACGCCGGGCCACCGGGAGTACTTC.

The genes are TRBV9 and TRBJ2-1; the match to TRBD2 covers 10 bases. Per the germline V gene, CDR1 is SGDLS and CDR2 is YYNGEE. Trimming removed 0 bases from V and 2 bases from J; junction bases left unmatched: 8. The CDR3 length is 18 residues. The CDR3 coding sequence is TGTGCCAGCAGCGTAGATCTCTTAGCGGGAGGCGCCTACAATGAGCAGTTCTTC. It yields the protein CASSVDLLAGGAYNEQFF.

CDR3 region: CASSIGDRGDEQYF. The CDR3 DNA sequence: TGTGCCAGTAGTATAGGGGACAGGGGGGACGAGCAGTACTTC. V gene TRBV19 combines with J gene TRBJ2-7, with 11 bases matching TRBD1. The CDR3 totals 14 residues. From germline, CDR1 is LNHDA and CDR2 SQIVND (reference sequence). J gave up 5 bases and V 1 base, and 1 base lay outside the gene matches. Full variable domain (outside the CDR3, taken from reference TRBV19 and TRBJ2-7): DGGITQSPKYLFRKEGQNVTLSCEQNLNHDAMYWYRQDPGQGLRLIYYSQIVNDFQKGDIAEGYSVSREKKESFPLTVTSAQKNPTAFYLCASSIGDRGDEQYFGPGTRLTVT.

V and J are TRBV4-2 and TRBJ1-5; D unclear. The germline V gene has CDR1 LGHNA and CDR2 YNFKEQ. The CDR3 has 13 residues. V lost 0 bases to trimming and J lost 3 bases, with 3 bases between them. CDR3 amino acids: CASSQDANQPQHF. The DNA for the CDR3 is TGTGCCAGCAGCCAAGACGCCAATCAGCCCCAGCATTTT.

The CDR3 DNA follows: TGTGCCAGCAGTCCCCCCGGGGGGAACTATGGCTACACCTTC. Encoded protein: CASSPPGGNYGYTF. The J gene is TRBJ1-2, the V gene TRBV28; perhaps TRBD1 as D (5 bases). V was trimmed by 5 bases and J by 2 bases, leaving 12 bases between them. The CDR3 is 14 amino acids. The V gene's germline CDR1 is MDHEN and CDR2 SYDVKM.

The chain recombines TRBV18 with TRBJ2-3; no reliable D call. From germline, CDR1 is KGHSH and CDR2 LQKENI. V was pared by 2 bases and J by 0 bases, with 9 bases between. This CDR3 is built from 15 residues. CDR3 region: CASSPRQVSTDTQYF. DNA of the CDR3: TGTGCCAGCTCACCAAGGCAGGTGAGCACAGATACGCAGTATTTT.

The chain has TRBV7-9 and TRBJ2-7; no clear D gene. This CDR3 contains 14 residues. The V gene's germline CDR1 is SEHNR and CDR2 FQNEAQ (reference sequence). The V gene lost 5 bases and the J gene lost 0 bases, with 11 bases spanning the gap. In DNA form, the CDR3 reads TGTGCCAGCAGCCCCGGACGTAGCTCCTACGAGCAGTACTTC. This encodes CASSPGRSSYEQYF.

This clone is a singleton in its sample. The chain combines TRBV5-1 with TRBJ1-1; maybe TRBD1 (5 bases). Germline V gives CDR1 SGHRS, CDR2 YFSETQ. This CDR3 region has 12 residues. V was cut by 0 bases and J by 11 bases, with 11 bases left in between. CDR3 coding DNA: TGCGCCAGCAGCTTGGAAGGGGTTTTGGCTTTCTTT. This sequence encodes CASSLEGVLAFF.

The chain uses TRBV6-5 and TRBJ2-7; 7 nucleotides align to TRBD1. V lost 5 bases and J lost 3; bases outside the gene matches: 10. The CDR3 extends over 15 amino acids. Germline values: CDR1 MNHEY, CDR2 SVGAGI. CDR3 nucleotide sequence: TGTGCCAGCAGTCTCGGTAGGGCAGGGGGCTACGAGCAGTACTTC. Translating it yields CASSLGRAGGYEQYF.

The CDR3 DNA is TGTGCCAGCAGCTCACAGAAATACGAGCAGTACTTC. Its translation is CASSSQKYEQYF. The J gene is TRBJ2-7, the V gene TRBV7-9; D unclear. This CDR3 is built from 12 residues. Germline-derived CDR1 and CDR2 are SEHNR and FQNEAQ (reference sequence). The V gene lost 4 bases and the J gene lost 4 bases, with 8 bases spanning the gap.

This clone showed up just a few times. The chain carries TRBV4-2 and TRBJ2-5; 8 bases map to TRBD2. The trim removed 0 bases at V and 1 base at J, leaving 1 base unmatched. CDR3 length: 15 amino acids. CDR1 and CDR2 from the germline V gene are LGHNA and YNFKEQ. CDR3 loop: CASSQDRGGQETQYF. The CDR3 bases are TGTGCCAGCAGCCAAGATCGGGGGGGCCAAGAGACCCAGTACTTC.

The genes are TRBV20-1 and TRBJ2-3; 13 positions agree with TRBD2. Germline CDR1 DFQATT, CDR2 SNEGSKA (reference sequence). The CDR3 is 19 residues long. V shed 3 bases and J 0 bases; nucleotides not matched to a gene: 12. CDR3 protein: CSASDSWGLAGRSTDTQYF. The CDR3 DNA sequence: TGCAGTGCTAGTGATAGTTGGGGACTAGCGGGGAGAAGCACAGATACGCAGTATTTT.

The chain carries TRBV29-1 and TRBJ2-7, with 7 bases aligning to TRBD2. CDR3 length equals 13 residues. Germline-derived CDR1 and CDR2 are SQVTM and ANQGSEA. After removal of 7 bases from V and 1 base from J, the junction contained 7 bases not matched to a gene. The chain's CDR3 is CSALRGGSYEQYF. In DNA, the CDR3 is TGCAGCGCCCTACGCGGGGGATCCTACGAGCAGTACTTC.

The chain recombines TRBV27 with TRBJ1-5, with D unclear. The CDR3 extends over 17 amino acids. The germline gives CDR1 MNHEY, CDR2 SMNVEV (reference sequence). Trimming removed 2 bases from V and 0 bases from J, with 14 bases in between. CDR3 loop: CASSLVGGRYSNQPQHF. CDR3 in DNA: TGTGCCAGCAGTTTAGTAGGTGGCAGGTATAGCAATCAGCCCCAGCATTTT.

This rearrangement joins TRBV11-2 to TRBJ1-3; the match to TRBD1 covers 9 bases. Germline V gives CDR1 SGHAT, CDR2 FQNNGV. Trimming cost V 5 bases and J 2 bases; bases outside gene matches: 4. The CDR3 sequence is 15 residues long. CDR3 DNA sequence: TGTGCCAGCAGCGTCCGGGACAGGGCTGGAAACACCATATATTTT. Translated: CASSVRDRAGNTIYF.